This TCR beta chain was sequenced for a study of cytomegalovirus exposure and HLA in healthy donors. Study in general: Within an early data release were approximately 85 million unique TCRs drawn from HLA-typed donors.

As to this clone: The antigen is not known.

Study-wide results and limits: Later analysis showed TCR association rates varying by HLA locus, highest for DRB1 and lowest for HLA-C. Rarity characterized most TCR sequences, yet some public TCRs appeared in many donors. Associated with HLA alleles at 0.05 false discovery rate in a later analysis were 16,951 TCR beta sequences.

The ends were cut back, 2 bases at V and 7 bases at J, with 12 bases in the middle. CDR3 size: 13 residues. CDR1 and CDR2 (germline): SGHNT, YYREEE (reference sequence). 13 Jbeta primers and 60 Vbeta primers were used for the PCR. Clones were read by immunoSEQ multiplex PCR, and TCRdb kept only the in-frame ones, dropping some. Found here are 110,000 to 150,000 clones, roughly 73% of them singletons; the top ten hold about an eighth. The gene calls are TRBV5-4 and TRBJ2-5; tentative D call: TRBD2 (5 bases). The receptor was isolated from a human donor in good health. Input material: PBMCs. DNA for the CDR3: TGTGCCAGCAGCTTCATTACCCGGGGGACCCAGTACTTC. Translating gives CASSFITRGTQYF.